These T cell receptor beta chains were read from a single sample in a study of blood T cell repertoires in COVID-19. Here immunoSEQ multiplex PCR was the method, and the copy in TCRdb shows in-frame clones only, minus some. The sample lists roughly 130,000 clones, more than 75% seen once, with around 3.6% in the top ten. Sequencing was done on a sample of peripheral blood. The source of these receptors is a woman aged 55-69 years with acute or convalescent COVID-19. CDR3s include the opening cysteine and the closing phenylalanine or tryptophan.

V	J	length	CDR3
TRBV5-4	TRBJ1-1	16	CASSLGGRQGHTEAFF
TRBV19	TRBJ1-2	13	CASSPQAKLGYTF
TRBV14	TRBJ1-1	15	CASSQVVAVNTEAFF
TRBV28	TRBJ1-5	14	CASSAGGGNQPQHF
TRBV21-1	TRBJ2-4	19	CASSKREDLGGGSKNIQYF
TRBV6-2/TRBV6-3	TRBJ1-2	18	CASSYLRRTGQPFYGYTF
TRBV18	TRBJ2-1	14	CASSPISGANEQFF
TRBV27	TRBJ2-7	17	CASSFRRGALSSYEQYF
TRBV6-1	TRBJ2-5	12	CASSEQKETQYF
TRBV24-1	TRBJ2-1	14	CATSRWGGNNEQFF